This T cell receptor beta chain is drawn from a study of beta chain features in type 1 diabetes. Overall study results and limits: For Type 1 diabetes patients, all four CD4+ subsets carried TCRB CDR3s that were moderately but significantly shorter.

The entirety of the isolated RNA underwent reverse transcription, so expressed TCRB transcripts were sequenced. Some clones are missing from TCRdb's copy, which holds only in-frame ones; the method was immunoSEQ multiplex PCR. The table records roughly 730,000 clones, roughly 12% of them present only once. Of note for this clone: Its specificity is unknown.

Germline V CDR1 and CDR2: SGHRS, YFSETQ. CDR3 size: 17 residues. V was clipped by 0 bases and J by 4 bases, with 17 bases between them. Sequenced input: naive CD4+ T cells from blood. The chain uses TRBV5-1 and TRBJ2-1; unclear D gene. This sequence originates from a man younger than 35 with type 1 diabetes. CDR3 coding DNA: TGCGCCAGCAGCTTGGGCGCGAAGGCAGGAGTTTACAATGAGCAGTTCTTC. Translated, it gives CASSLGAKAGVYNEQFF.